This T cell receptor (beta chain) was identified in a study of blood T cell repertoires in COVID-19 (TCRdb year 2020). Regarding the study in general: Collaborator samples came from the United States, Italy and Spain and covered acute and convalescent phases of COVID-19. The prospective study material was composed of cDNA or gDNA derived from T cells, B-cell-depleted T cells, or PBMCs. Deeply sampled blood TCRbeta repertoires from subjects exposed to, actively infected with, or recovered from COVID-19 were included in the dataset. A freely available public database, intended as a resource for researchers studying the immune response to SARS-CoV-2, is where the repertoires were released. Samples were obtained from the ongoing ImmuneRACE study (first 160 participants) and from over a thousand subjects provided by 6 global collaborators. The sample metadata nearly always contained a de-identified subject ID, COVID-19 status, age in years and sex. Where available, HLA class I and class II types were taken from metadata supplied by the sample provider and were not determined by assay-based typing.

Participants in the prospective study were aged about 18 to 95 years, lived in under 30 United States geographic areas, and enrolled through a virtual design. In the prospective study, participants were assigned to cohorts based on the clinical history participants reported in a screening survey and a study questionnaire. For ImmuneRACE Cohort 3, a participant was defined as recovered based on two consecutive negative NP/OP PCR tests, clearance by a healthcare professional, or resolution of symptoms. Each participant in the prospective study had whole blood, serum and a nasopharyngeal or oropharyngeal swab collected by mobile phlebotomists. Additional blood draws and questionnaires over a roughly two-month period could optionally be provided by prospective study participants. Blood samples from the prospective study were shipped frozen or at room temperature prior to DNA extraction. Deletion took 6 bases off V and 4 bases off J, with a span of 21 bases between the germline ends. The CDR3 runs 16 residues from the cysteine to the phenylalanine. The entry retains the CDR3 DNA only, 48 bases that are in frame from base 1. CDR1 and CDR2 are read off the germline V gene (reference sequence) as LNHDA and SQIVND.

What the work shows at the level of the full study, not this receptor alone: The amount of clinical and demographic metadata varied by source and participant and was provided uncurated.

TCRbeta CDR3 regions were amplified from genomic DNA using the immunoSEQ Assay, a bias-controlled multiplex PCR. As for how the authors treated the data: Within the assay, amplification of reference gene primers was used to estimate how many nucleated cells each sample contained. To quantify the absolute abundance of each unique TCRbeta CDR3 rearrangement, sequence reads were collapsed and filtered. Productive Simpson clonality was computed per sample as the square root of Simpson's diversity index over productive rearrangements. TCRdb carries this immuneACCESS record with in-frame sequences only. Its versions omit some clonotypes, under half of them owing to an unresolved V gene in the studies checked, with the rest unexplained. The V and J calls and clone size come from that table; D and trimming were worked out from the DNA. In all, the sample holds 150,000 to 200,000 clones, and 80% of those were seen once. The biggest ten clones account for approximately 6% of the sample.

This clone was counted once. Its recognized antigen is unknown. Nothing much larger sits one base from this clone, and base qualities are not available. Sample: PBMCs or T cells enriched from blood (not recorded which). The chain was built from TRBV19 and TRBJ1-2, with TRBD1 perhaps the D gene, on 6 matching bases. This clonotype originated in a man aged 35-49 years who had recovered from COVID-19. DNA sequence: TGTGCCAGTAGAACCTCGGCGGGGGGCGGTGGCTATGGCTACACCTTC. It is translated as CASRTSAGGGGYGYTF.